This T cell receptor beta chain was observed in a study of T cell repertoires in cytomegalovirus infection. Study-level findings and limits: Carriers of CMV and the relevant HLA type were discriminated by public TCR beta frequency. The ex vivo response showed dominance by HLA-C-restricted CMV-specific TCR beta clonotypes.

Comment on this clonotype: What it binds is unknown. This may be a read error: a much more frequent sequence differs by one nucleotide.

MiXCR was run by TCRdb on the reads, yielding one entry per CDR3 protein. The sample yields around 300,000 distinct CDR3 sequences, roughly 9.5% seen once. The CDR3 length is 15 residues. The ends were cut back, 2 bases at V and 2 bases at J, with 12 bases in the middle. Germline lookup yields CDR1 SGHTA and CDR2 FQGTGA. The chain couples TRBV7-3 to TRBJ2-5; D gene uncertain. Input material: PBMCs. This TCR was recovered from a human donor in good health (CMV status not recorded). Some clones in this sample may be carry-over from other donors' samples. DNA of the CDR3: TGTGCCAGCAGCTTAGCATTTAGCAGTCAAGAGACCCAGTACTTC. Protein: CASSLAFSSQETQYF.